Given below is one TCR beta chain in context. The CDR3 has 12 residues. Germline-derived CDR1 and CDR2 are SGHNT and YYREEE (reference sequence). V was trimmed by 4 bases and J by 6 bases, leaving 11 bases between them. The sample is drawn from a study of OX40 agonist ivuxolimab in advanced cancers. Sequenced by immunoSEQ multiplex PCR; TCRdb stores in-frame clones only, minus some. The table includes 57,000 or so clones, 84% detected once. The clonotype originates from an adult with an advanced solid tumor such as melanoma, head and neck, liver or kidney cancer. The sequences come from CD4+ or CD8+ T cells sorted from blood, collected in a trial of the OX40 agonist ivuxolimab. The chain is built from TRBV5-4 and TRBJ2-7, with D unresolved. The CDR3 spells CASSTMRSEQYF. CDR3 nucleotides: TGTGCCAGCAGCACAATGAGGAGCGAGCAGTACTTC.